These 8 T cell receptor beta chains were all obtained from the same sample, sequenced in a study of blood T cell repertoires in COVID-19. The repertoire was sequenced with immunoSEQ multiplex PCR; TCRdb's copy has only in-frame clones and lacks some. The table includes 250,000 to 300,000 clones, 70% to 90% detected once. Sequencing input: peripheral blood. The receptor source for this set is a woman aged 55-70 years with acute or convalescent COVID-19.

The J gene is TRBJ1-4, the V gene TRBV27; TRBD1 matches at 8 bases. The CDR3 length is 18 residues. The V gene end was trimmed by 5 bases and the J gene end by 7 bases; junction bases not matched to a gene: 18. In germline, CDR1 is MNHEY, CDR2 SMNVEV (reference sequence). DNA of the CDR3: TGTGCCAGCAGTCCCCGTAGTCCCGGGACAGGATTTGGTGAAAAACTGTTTTTT. It codes for CASSPRSPGTGFGEKLFF. Using reference TRBV27 and TRBJ1-4 for the parts outside the CDR3, the full variable domain is EAQVTQNPRYLITVTGKKLTVTCSQNMNHEYMSWYRQDPGLGLRQIYYSMNVEVTDKGDVPEGYKVSRKEKRNFPLILESPSPNQTSLYFCASSPRSPGTGFGEKLFFGSGTQLSVL.

The chain is built from TRBV7-6 and TRBJ2-3; 10 nucleotides line up with TRBD1. This CDR3 comprises 16 residues. J lost 4 bases, V lost 2 bases, and 6 bases had no gene match. Germline V gene data show CDR1 as SGHVS and CDR2 as FNYEAQ. CDR3 protein: CASSLQGQGNSDTQYF. CDR3 coding DNA: TGTGCCAGCAGCTTACAGGGACAGGGGAATTCAGATACGCAGTATTTT.

The rearrangement joins TRBV27 to TRBJ2-7, with 8 nucleotides matching TRBD2. CDR3 size: 15 residues. Germline V gene sequence: CDR1 MNHEY, CDR2 SMNVEV (reference sequence). The V gene end was trimmed by 5 bases and the J gene end by 0 bases; junction bases not matched to a gene: 6. CDR3 loop: CASSPAGGGSYEQYF. The CDR3 DNA reads as TGTGCCAGCAGTCCGGCCGGGGGGGGCTCCTACGAGCAGTACTTC.

Turning to this clone: A junction boundary mismatches the germline segment, possibly from a read error. The chain has TRBV27 and TRBJ2-1; a weak D match, TRBD1 (6 bases). Per the germline V gene, CDR1 is MNHEY and CDR2 is SMNVEV (reference sequence). This CDR3 contains 11 residues. Here the CDR3 DNA reads TGTGTCAGCAGTAGGGGGTCTGAGCAGTTCTTC. It codes for CVSSRGSEQFF.

The rearrangement joins TRBV21-1 to TRBJ1-1. TRBV21-1 is a pseudogene locus. This CDR3 is built from 15 residues. This CDR3 reads CASSNLNREGSEAFF. For the CDR3, the DNA is TGTGCCAGCAGCAATTTAAACAGGGAGGGGTCTGAAGCTTTCTTT.

This rearrangement joins TRBV6-4 to TRBJ2-7; TRBD1 matches at 7 bases. Germline V CDR1 and CDR2: MRHNA, SNTAGT. This CDR3 comprises 15 residues. Trimming took 8 bases from V and 3 from J; bases not matched to a gene: 13. CDR3 sequence: CASGGHRDSFYEQYF. CDR3 DNA sequence: TGTGCCAGCGGGGGACACCGGGACAGCTTCTACGAGCAGTACTTC.

V usage is TRBV6-5 and J usage is TRBJ2-1; 11 bases line up with TRBD1. Per the germline V gene, CDR1 is MNHEY and CDR2 is SVGAGI. V lost 3 bases and J lost 9; bases outside the gene matches: 4. This CDR3 contains 14 residues. CDR3 residues: CASSYTGTGGEQFF. CDR3 nucleotides: TGTGCCAGCAGTTATACCGGGACAGGGGGTGAGCAGTTCTTC.

This chain connects TRBV29-1 to TRBJ2-3, with a tentative D call TRBD1 (6 bases). The CDR3 runs 13 residues. The germline V gene encodes CDR1 SQVTM and CDR2 ANQGSEA. V lost 2 bases to trimming and J lost 1 base, with 7 bases between them. CDR3 in amino acids: CSVEPGGTDTQYF. The DNA of the CDR3 is TGCAGCGTTGAACCAGGGGGCACAGATACGCAGTATTTT.